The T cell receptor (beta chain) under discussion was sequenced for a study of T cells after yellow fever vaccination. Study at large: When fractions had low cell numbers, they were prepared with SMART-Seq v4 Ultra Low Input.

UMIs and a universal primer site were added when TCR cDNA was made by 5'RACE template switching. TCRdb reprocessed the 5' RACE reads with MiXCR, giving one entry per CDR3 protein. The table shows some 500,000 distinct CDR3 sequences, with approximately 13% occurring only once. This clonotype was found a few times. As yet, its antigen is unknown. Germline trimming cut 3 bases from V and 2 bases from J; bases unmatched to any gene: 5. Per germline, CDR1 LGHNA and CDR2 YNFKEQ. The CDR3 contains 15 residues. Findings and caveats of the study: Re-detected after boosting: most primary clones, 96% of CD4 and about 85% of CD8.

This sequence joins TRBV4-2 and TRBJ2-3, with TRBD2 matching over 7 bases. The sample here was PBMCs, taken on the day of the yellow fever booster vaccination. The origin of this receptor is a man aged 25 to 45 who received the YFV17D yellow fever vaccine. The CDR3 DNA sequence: TGTGCCAGCAGCCAGAGCGGGGCGAACACAGATACGCAGTATTTT. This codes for CASSQSGANTDTQYF.